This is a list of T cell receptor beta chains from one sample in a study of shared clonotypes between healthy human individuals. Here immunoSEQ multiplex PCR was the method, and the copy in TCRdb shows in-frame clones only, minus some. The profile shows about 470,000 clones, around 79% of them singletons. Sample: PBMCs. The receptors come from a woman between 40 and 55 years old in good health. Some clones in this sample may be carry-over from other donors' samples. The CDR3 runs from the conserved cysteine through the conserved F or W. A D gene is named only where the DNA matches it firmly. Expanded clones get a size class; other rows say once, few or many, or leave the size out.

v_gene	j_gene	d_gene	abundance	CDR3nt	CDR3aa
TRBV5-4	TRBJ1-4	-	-	TGTGCCAGCAGCTCGGGCCTCGGTAAAGAGGTCGATGAAAAACTGTTTTTT	CASSSGLGKEVDEKLFF
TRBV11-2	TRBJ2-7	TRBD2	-	TGTGCCAGCACCCCGACTAGCGGGCTCTACGAGCAGTACTTC	CASTPTSGLYEQYF
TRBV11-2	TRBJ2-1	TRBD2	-	TGTGCCGGAGCGGGAGAGGGTAATGAGCAGTTCTTC	CAGAGEGNEQFF
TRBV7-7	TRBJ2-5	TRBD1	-	TGTGCCAGCAGCCTGGACAGGCAAGAGACCCAGTACTTC	CASSLDRQETQYF
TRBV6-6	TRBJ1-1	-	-	TGTGCCAGCAGTTACTCGACCAGGGTCGGAACTGAAGCTTTCTTT	CASSYSTRVGTEAFF
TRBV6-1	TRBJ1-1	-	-	TGTGCCAGCAGTACAACCTTGAACACTGAAGCTTTCTTT	CASSTTLNTEAFF
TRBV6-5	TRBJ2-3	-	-	TGTGCCAGCAGTACACGGGAGGATACGCAGTATTTT	CASSTREDTQYF
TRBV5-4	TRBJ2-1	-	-	TGTGCCAGCAGTCTTTTTCAAGCGATAACGCATGAGCAGTTCTTC	CASSLFQAITHEQFF
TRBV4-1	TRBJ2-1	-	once	TGCGCCAGCAGCCAAACCCAGCCCTCGTTTTATGAGCAGTTCTTC	CASSQTQPSFYEQFF
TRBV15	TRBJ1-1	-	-	TGTGCCACCAGCAGAGATGCTGCGGCCGCCGATGAAGCTTTCTTT	CATSRDAAAADEAFF
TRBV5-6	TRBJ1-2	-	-	TGTGCCAGCAGTGATCGGACGGAAGGCTACACCTTC	CASSDRTEGYTF
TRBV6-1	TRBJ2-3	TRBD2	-	TGTGCCACACGTAGCGGGGACACAGATACGCAGTATTTT	CATRSGDTDTQYF
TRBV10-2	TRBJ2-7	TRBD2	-	TGCGCCAGCAGTGAGTCGTGGGCGGGAGTGAACGAGCAGTACTTC	CASSESWAGVNEQYF
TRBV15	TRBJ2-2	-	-	TGTGCCACCAGCAGAGTGGGGACTCAGAACACCGGGGAGCTGTTTTTT	CATSRVGTQNTGELFF
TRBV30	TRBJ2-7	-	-	TGTGCCTGGAGGCCCCGCACCTACGAGCAGTACTTC	CAWRPRTYEQYF
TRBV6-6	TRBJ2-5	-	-	TGTGCCAGCAGTTACTCGGCGGTGGTTAAGGAGACCCAGTACTTC	CASSYSAVVKETQYF
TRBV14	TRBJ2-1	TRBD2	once	TGTGCCAGCAGCCAAGATGAGCGGGGGGGCTACAATGAGCAGTTCTTC	CASSQDERGGYNEQFF
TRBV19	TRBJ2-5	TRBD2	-	TGTGCCAGTAGTATAGAGTTCAGTGCGGGGGTCCAAGAGACCCAGTACTTC	CASSIEFSAGVQETQYF
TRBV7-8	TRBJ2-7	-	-	TGTGCCAGCAGGCCTAGCGAGGGCCTAGTGTACTTC	CASRPSEGLVYF
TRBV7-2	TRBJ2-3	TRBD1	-	TGTGCCAGCAGCTCCCGACAGGGTGTGCCAGATACGCAGTATTTT	CASSSRQGVPDTQYF
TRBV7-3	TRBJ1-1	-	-	TGTGCCAGCAGCTCACAGGGGAACACTGAAGCTTTCTTT	CASSSQGNTEAFF
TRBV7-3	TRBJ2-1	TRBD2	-	TGTGCCAGCAGCCCTTTTGGTCGGACTAGCTCCTACAATGAGCAGTTCTTC	CASSPFGRTSSYNEQFF
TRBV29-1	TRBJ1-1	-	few	TGCAGCGTTGTTGTAGCCCTCACTGAAGCTTTCTTT	CSVVVALTEAFF
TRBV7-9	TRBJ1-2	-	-	TGTGCCAGCAGCGCTTGGACAGCAACCAACTATGGCTACACCTTC	CASSAWTATNYGYTF
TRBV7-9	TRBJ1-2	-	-	TGTGCCAGCAGCTTAGGGGCCTATGGCTACACCTTC	CASSLGAYGYTF
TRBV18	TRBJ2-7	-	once	TGTGCCAGCTCCCAGGGACAATACTACGAGCAGTACTTC	CASSQGQYYEQYF
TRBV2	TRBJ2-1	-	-	TGTGCCAGCAGGCAGATGGCCGATGAGCAGTTCTTC	CASRQMADEQFF
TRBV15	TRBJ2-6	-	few	TGTGCCACCAGCAGAAGGAAGGAGTCTGGGGCCAACGTCCTGACTTTC	CATSRRKESGANVLTF
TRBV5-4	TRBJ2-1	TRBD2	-	TGTGCCAGCAGCTCCAATAGCGGGAAGAATTACAATGAGCAGTTCTTC	CASSSNSGKNYNEQFF